A selection of T cell receptor beta chains follows, all from one sample in a study of Graves' ophthalmopathy and Graves' hyperthyroidism. TCRdb re-analysed the multiplex PCR reads in MiXCR, keeping a single row per CDR3 protein. The sample carries 1 million to 1.3 million distinct CDR3 sequences, approximately 35% recorded once. Sequenced sample: peripheral blood or thyroid tissue (not recorded which). The receptors originated from an adult man with Graves' hyperthyroidism. Both conserved end residues are part of each CDR3. The D gene is left open where the match is weak. Some rows mark clone size as missing; the rest say once, few, many or name a class of expanded clone.

NA	TRBV7-9	TRBJ1-1	NA	TGTGCCAGCAGGAAAACCCGCTCGGATGAAGCTTTCTTT	CASRKTRSDEAFF
NA	TRBV7-9	TRBJ1-2	TRBD1	TGTGCCAGCAGCTCCCTCCGGGACAGGGGGGACTATGGCTACACCTTC	CASSSLRDRGDYGYTF
NA	TRBV12-3/TRBV12-4	TRBJ2-5	TRBD1	TGTGCCAGCAGTCCGAGGGGCGGACAGGTTGGGTTGGAGACCCAGTACTTC	CASSPRGGQVGLETQYF
NA	TRBV12-3/TRBV12-4	TRBJ2-2	NA	TGTGCCAGCAGTTTGGGGGCCCCCGGGGAGCTGTTTTTT	CASSLGAPGELFF
few	TRBV29-1	TRBJ2-7	NA	TGCAGCTTAGTGTCTGGCTACGAGCAGTACTTC	CSLVSGYEQYF
NA	TRBV11-2	TRBJ1-4	TRBD1	TGTGCCAGCAGCTTAGGGGACAGGGCCCATGAAAAACTGTTTTTT	CASSLGDRAHEKLFF
NA	TRBV7-9	TRBJ1-5	NA	TGTGCCAGCACCGGGACCGCCGGGTCTGATCGTCAGCCCCAGCATTTT	CASTGTAGSDRQPQHF
many	TRBV12-3/TRBV12-4	TRBJ1-2	TRBD1	TGTGCCAGCAGTTTATTAGTCCAGGGGGGACGCTATGGCTACACCTTC	CASSLLVQGGRYGYTF
NA	TRBV7-9	TRBJ1-2	NA	TGCGCCAGCAGCCTGGACAGCCTAGGGGAGGGAGGCTACACCTTC	CASSLDSLGEGGYTF
NA	TRBV20-1	TRBJ1-2	TRBD1	TGCAGTGCTGTTGATCTGGGACAGCCATATGGCTACACCTTC	CSAVDLGQPYGYTF
NA	TRBV13	TRBJ2-5	TRBD1	TGTGCCAGCAGCTTAGGCCCCCGGACAGGGGTTCGGAAGACCCAGTACTTC	CASSLGPRTGVRKTQYF
many	TRBV7-9	TRBJ1-4	TRBD1	TGTGCCAGCAGCAGACAGACAGGGTTTGACGAAAAACTGTTTTTT	CASSRQTGFDEKLFF
NA	TRBV10-3	TRBJ2-5	NA	TGTGCCATCAAACAGGGCGAGAAGGAGACCCAGTACTTC	CAIKQGEKETQYF
many	TRBV15	TRBJ1-2	NA	TGTGCCACCAGCAGAGATAGCGGAGAAGGGAATGGCTACACCTTC	CATSRDSGEGNGYTF
NA	TRBV20-1	TRBJ2-7	TRBD2	TGCAGTGCTAGAGCGGGAGGTACTTTTGAGCAGTACTTC	CSARAGGTFEQYF
many	TRBV4-3	TRBJ1-1	NA	TGCGCCAGCAGCCAAGCCTCCAGGGGTGCTGAAGCTTTCTTT	CASSQASRGAEAFF
NA	TRBV5-1	TRBJ1-1	NA	TGCGCCAGCAGCTTGGGGTCTACGGGGGTTGAAGCTTTCTTT	CASSLGSTGVEAFF
many	TRBV7-2	TRBJ2-7	NA	TGTGCCAGCAGCTTTGACAGGCTCTCCTACGAGCAGTACTTC	CASSFDRLSYEQYF
few	TRBV2	TRBJ2-2	NA	TGTGCCAGCACCCTGGGCTCTGGTCCCAACACCGGGGAGCTGTTTTTT	CASTLGSGPNTGELFF
NA	TRBV10-3	TRBJ2-7	TRBD2	TGTGCCAGCAGCCCCGGGACTAGCGGGCTCTCCTACGAGCAGTACTTC	CASSPGTSGLSYEQYF
few	TRBV29-1	TRBJ2-5	TRBD2	TGCAGCGTTTACGGGACTAGCGGGAGTATGGGGACCCAGTACTTC	CSVYGTSGSMGTQYF
few	TRBV20-1	TRBJ2-7	TRBD2	TGCAGTGCTAGAGATTTGATGTTTCGACTAGCGTACGAGCAGTACTTC	CSARDLMFRLAYEQYF
NA	TRBV5-4	TRBJ2-2	TRBD2	TGTGCCAGCAGCTTGGGCGGGAGGGCCAATCTGTTTTTT	CASSLGGRANLFF
NA	TRBV6-1	TRBJ2-7	NA	TGTGCCAGCAGTGAAGGGCGTAAGGGAAGCAGCTCCTACGAGCAGCACTTC	CASSEGRKGSSSYEQHF
many	TRBV7-2	TRBJ1-3	NA	TGTGCCAGCAGCACTAGGTGGGGACAACACGCCGCCTCTGGAAACACCATATATTTT	CASSTRWGQHAASGNTIYF
many	TRBV20-1	TRBJ2-2	TRBD2	TGCACTCACCTTGGGACTACGAACACCGGGGAGCTGTTTTTT	CTHLGTTNTGELFF
few	TRBV20-1	TRBJ1-2	NA	TGCAGTGCTAGGGGATACGCGGGACGGAACTCCTATGGCTACACCTTC	CSARGYAGRNSYGYTF
many	TRBV12-3/TRBV12-4	TRBJ2-7	NA	TGTGCCAGCAGTACAGGGAGCGGGGCATACGAGCAGTACTTC	CASSTGSGAYEQYF
NA	TRBV7-9	TRBJ2-7	TRBD1	TGTGCCAGCAGCCCCGGGACAGGGTTTACCTACGAGCAGTACTTC	CASSPGTGFTYEQYF
NA	TRBV11-2	TRBJ1-2	TRBD1	TGTGCCAACAGCCCGGGACAGGGGGCCGGGACAGGCGCCTATGGCTACACCTTC	CANSPGQGAGTGAYGYTF
many	TRBV15	TRBJ1-5	NA	TGTGCCACCAGCAGAGATGTCGGTCAGCCCCAGCATTTT	CATSRDVGQPQHF
NA	TRBV29-1	TRBJ1-2	NA	TGCAGCGTTGAAGATATCAGGTCCGGAGGCTACACCTTC	CSVEDIRSGGYTF
NA	TRBV7-9	TRBJ2-5	TRBD2	TGTGCCAGCAGCTTAGAAAGCGGGGGGGGTTCGGAGACCCAGTACTTC	CASSLESGGGSETQYF
NA	TRBV6-5	TRBJ2-2	NA	TGTGCCAGCAGTCAGGGGTATACCGGGGAGCTGTTTTTT	CASSQGYTGELFF
NA	TRBV7-8	TRBJ1-4	NA	TGTGCCAGCAGCCAGGAGGCAACTAATGAAAAACTGTTTTTT	CASSQEATNEKLFF
once	TRBV24-1	TRBJ2-2	NA	TGTGCCACCAGTGATTTGCGGAAGGGACCAGCGAACACCGGGGAGCTGTTTTTT	CATSDLRKGPANTGELFF
NA	TRBV4-1	TRBJ1-2	NA	TGCGCCAGCAGCCGGACAAGAGTTCAGGATGGCTACACCTTC	CASSRTRVQDGYTF
NA	TRBV10-3	TRBJ2-7	TRBD1	TGTGCCATCAGTGGGGGGACAGGGAACAACGAGCAGTACTTC	CAISGGTGNNEQYF
few	TRBV20-1	TRBJ2-7	TRBD2	TGCAGTGCTCCTCCGGGACTAGCGCTTTACGAGCAGTACTTC	CSAPPGLALYEQYF
few	TRBV9	TRBJ2-7	TRBD1	TGTGCCAGCAGCGTTTCCGGGACAGGGGGCTACGAGCAGTACTTC	CASSVSGTGGYEQYF
few	TRBV19	TRBJ2-7	TRBD1	TGTGCCAGTAGTACAACAGGGGGCGCGTTCGACGAGCAGTACTTC	CASSTTGGAFDEQYF
NA	TRBV7-9	TRBJ2-5	NA	TGTGCCAGCAGCGTAGACGGTGGGAGTTCTGAGACCCAGTACTTC	CASSVDGGSSETQYF
NA	TRBV30	TRBJ1-5	NA	TGTGCCTGGAGTGCGGGACTTCTTGATCAGCCCCAGCATTTT	CAWSAGLLDQPQHF
few	TRBV7-3	TRBJ1-6	NA	TGTGCCAGCAGCTCAAGACCGTGGGGGGCAAATTCACCCCTCCACTTT	CASSSRPWGANSPLHF
many	TRBV25-1	TRBJ2-2	NA	TGTGCCAGCAGTGATTTTCCTCTGAGGACCGGGGAGCTGTTTTTT	CASSDFPLRTGELFF
many	TRBV12-3/TRBV12-4	TRBJ1-6	NA	TGTGCCAGCAGTTGGAGGGGGGCAAGGAATTCACCCCTCCACTTT	CASSWRGARNSPLHF
many	TRBV5-1	TRBJ1-1	NA	TGCGCCAGCAGCTTGGAAAGGTTCACTGAAGCTTTCTTT	CASSLERFTEAFF
many	TRBV7-2	TRBJ2-5	NA	TGTGCCAGCAGCTTTAGGACTTCCCCCCAAGAGACCCAGTACTTC	CASSFRTSPQETQYF
few	TRBV13	TRBJ1-2	NA	TGTGCCAGCAGTCCCAAGGCGGGGTCCCCCTATGGCTACACCTTC	CASSPKAGSPYGYTF
many	TRBV7-8	TRBJ2-5	TRBD2	TGTGCCAGCAGCGCCCCTCGACTAGCGGGAGGACAAGAGACCCAGTACTTC	CASSAPRLAGGQETQYF
many	TRBV29-1	TRBJ1-1	TRBD1	TGCAGCGTTTCGGACAGGGGAGTCCACCCTATCATGAACACTGAAGCTTTCTTT	CSVSDRGVHPIMNTEAFF
NA	TRBV14	TRBJ1-6	TRBD1	TGTGCCAGCAGCCAATCAGGGGGTTACTCACCCCTCCACTTT	CASSQSGGYSPLHF